The present T cell receptor (beta chain) was sequenced within a study of cytomegalovirus exposure and HLA in healthy donors. Trimming cost V 4 bases and J 6 bases; bases outside gene matches: 10. The germline V gene encodes CDR1 SGHNT and CDR2 YENEEA. This CDR3 has 16 amino acids. Primers for the PCR totalled 60 Vbeta and 13 Jbeta. Produced via immunoSEQ multiplex PCR; TCRdb's table is partial and in-frame only. The repertoire holds more than 150,000 clones, 78% seen once, with approximately 6% in the top ten. This clone turned up a few times. The chain links TRBV11-3 to TRBJ2-1; TRBD2 agrees at 9 bases. Material: PBMCs. The sequence came from a young woman in good health and CMV-seropositive. The CDR3 sequence is CASSYLGASGTNEQFF. CDR3 DNA: TGTGCCAGCAGCTATTTAGGGGCTAGCGGGACCAATGAGCAGTTCTTC.